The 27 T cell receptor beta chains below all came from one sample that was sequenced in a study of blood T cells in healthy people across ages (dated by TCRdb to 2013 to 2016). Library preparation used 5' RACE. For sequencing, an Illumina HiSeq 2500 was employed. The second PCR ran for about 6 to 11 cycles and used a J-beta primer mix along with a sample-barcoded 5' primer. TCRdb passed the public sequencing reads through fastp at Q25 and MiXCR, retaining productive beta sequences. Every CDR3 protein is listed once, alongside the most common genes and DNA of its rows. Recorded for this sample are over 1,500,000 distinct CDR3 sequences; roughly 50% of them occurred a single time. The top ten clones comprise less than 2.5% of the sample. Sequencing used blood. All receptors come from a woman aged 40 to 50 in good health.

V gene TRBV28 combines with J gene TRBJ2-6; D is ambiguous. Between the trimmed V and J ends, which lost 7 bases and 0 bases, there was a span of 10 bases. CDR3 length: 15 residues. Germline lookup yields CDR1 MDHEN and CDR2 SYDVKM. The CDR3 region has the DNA TGTGCCAGCATATCCCGGCTCTCTGGGGCCAACGTCCTGACTTTC. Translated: CASISRLSGANVLTF. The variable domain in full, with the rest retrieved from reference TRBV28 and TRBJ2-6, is DVKVTQSSRYLVKRTGEKVFLECVQDMDHENMFWYRQDPGLGLRLIYFSYDVKMKEKGDIPEGYSVSREKKERFSLILESASTNQTSMYLCASISRLSGANVLTFGAGSRLTVL.

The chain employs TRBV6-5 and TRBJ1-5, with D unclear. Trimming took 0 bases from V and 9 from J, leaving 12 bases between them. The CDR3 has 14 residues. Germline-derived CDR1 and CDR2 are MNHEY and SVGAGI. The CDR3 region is CASSYSEVIGPQHF. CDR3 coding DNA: TGTGCCAGCAGTTACTCGGAGGTCATAGGGCCCCAGCATTTT.

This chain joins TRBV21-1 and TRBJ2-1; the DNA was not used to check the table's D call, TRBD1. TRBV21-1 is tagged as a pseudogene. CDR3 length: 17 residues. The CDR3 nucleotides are TGTGCCAGCAGTCGAAAAGTGAGGACACTTTTCTACAATGAGCAGTTCTTC. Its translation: CASSRKVRTLFYNEQFF.

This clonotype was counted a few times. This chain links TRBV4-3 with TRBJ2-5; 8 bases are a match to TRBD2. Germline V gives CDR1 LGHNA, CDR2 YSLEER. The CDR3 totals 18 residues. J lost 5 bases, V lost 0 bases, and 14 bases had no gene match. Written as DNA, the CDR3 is TGCGCCAGCAGCCAAGACCCGCTCGGAGCGGGGGAATGGGAGACCCAGTACTTC. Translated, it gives CASSQDPLGAGEWETQYF.

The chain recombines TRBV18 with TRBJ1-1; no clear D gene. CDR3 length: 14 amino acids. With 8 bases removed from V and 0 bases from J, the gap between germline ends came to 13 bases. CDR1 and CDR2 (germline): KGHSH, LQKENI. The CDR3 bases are TGTGCCAGCACCCGGGTGTCAATGAACACTGAAGCTTTCTTT. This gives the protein CASTRVSMNTEAFF.

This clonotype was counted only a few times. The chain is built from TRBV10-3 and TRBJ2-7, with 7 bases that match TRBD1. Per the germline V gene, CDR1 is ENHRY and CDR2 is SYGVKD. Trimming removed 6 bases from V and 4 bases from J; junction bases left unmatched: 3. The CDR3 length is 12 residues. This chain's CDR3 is CAISLQGYEQYF. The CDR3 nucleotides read TGTGCCATCAGCCTACAGGGGTACGAGCAGTACTTC.

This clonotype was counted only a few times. The CDR3 region is CSAVRDKAYEQYF. The CDR3 DNA is TGCAGTGCTGTCCGGGACAAAGCCTACGAGCAGTACTTC. The chain joins TRBV20-1 to TRBJ2-4; weak D call: TRBD1 (6 bases). The closer fit of TRBJ2-7 to the DNA end suggests the J call may be wrong. The germline gives CDR1 DFQATT, CDR2 SNEGSKA (reference sequence). This CDR3 contains 13 residues.

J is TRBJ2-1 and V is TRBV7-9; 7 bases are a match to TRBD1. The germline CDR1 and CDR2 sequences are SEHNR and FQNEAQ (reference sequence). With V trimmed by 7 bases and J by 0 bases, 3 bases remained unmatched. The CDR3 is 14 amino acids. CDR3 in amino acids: CASTRDSSYNEQFF. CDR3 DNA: TGTGCCAGCACTAGGGACAGCTCCTACAATGAGCAGTTCTTC.

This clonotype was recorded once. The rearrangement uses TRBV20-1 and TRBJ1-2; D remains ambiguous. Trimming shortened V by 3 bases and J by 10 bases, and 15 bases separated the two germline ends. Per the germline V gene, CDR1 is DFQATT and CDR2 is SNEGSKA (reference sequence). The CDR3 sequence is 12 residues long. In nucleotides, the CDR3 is TGCAGTGCTAGCGAGGGCCGGCCGGCCTACACCTTC. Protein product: CSASEGRPAYTF.

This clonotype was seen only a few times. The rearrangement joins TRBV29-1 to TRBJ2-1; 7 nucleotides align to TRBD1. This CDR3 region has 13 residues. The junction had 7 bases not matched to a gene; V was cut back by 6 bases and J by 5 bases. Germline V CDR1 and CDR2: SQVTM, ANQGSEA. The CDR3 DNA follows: TGCAGCGTGCTCCGGGACAGACACAATGAGCAGTTCTTC. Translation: CSVLRDRHNEQFF.

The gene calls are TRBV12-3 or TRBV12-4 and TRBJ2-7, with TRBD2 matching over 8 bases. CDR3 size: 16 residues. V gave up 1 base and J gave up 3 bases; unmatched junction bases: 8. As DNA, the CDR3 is TGTGCCAGCAGTTTAGACGGGGCGCGGGGGGACTACGAGCAGTACTTC. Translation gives CASSLDGARGDYEQYF.

The CDR3: CASSVGEGGETQYF. The DNA for the CDR3 is TGTGCCAGCAGCGTAGGAGAGGGCGGAGAGACCCAGTACTTC. V is TRBV9 and J is TRBJ2-5; weak D call: TRBD2 (5 bases). The CDR3 contains 14 residues. With 0 bases removed from V and 4 bases from J, the gap between germline ends came to 10 bases. Germline CDR1 and CDR2: SGDLS and YYNGEE.

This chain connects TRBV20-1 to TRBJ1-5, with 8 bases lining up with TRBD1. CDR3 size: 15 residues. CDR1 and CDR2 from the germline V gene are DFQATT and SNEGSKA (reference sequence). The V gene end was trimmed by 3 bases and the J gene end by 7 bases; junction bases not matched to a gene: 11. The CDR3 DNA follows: TGCAGTGCTAGTTCGGTTGGACAGGGTCGACAGCCCCAGCATTTT. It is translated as CSASSVGQGRQPQHF.

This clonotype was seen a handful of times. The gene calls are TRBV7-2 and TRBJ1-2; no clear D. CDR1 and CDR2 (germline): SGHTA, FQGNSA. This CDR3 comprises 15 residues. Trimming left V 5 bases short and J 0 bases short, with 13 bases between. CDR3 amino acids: CASSPYRVANYGYTF. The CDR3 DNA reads TGTGCCAGCAGCCCCTATAGGGTAGCTAACTATGGCTACACCTTC.

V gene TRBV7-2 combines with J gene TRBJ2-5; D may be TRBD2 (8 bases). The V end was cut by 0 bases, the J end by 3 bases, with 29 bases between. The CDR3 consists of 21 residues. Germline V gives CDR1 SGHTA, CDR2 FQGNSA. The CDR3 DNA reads TGTGCCAGCAGCTTAGCGTTGGTACAGGGGAATCCGGGGGGGCGAAAAGAGACCCAGTACTTC. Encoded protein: CASSLALVQGNPGGRKETQYF.

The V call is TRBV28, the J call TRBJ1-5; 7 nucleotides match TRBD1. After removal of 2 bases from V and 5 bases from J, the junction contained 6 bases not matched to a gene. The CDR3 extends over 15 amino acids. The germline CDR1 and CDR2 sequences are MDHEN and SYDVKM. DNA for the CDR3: TGTGCCAGCAGTTTACTACAGGGGCTTTATCAGCCCCAGCATTTT. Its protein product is CASSLLQGLYQPQHF.

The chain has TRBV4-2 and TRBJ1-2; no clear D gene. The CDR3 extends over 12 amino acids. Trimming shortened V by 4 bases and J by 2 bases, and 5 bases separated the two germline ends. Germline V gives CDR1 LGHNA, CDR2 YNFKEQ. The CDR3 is CASSPENYGYTF. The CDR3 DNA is TGTGCCAGCAGCCCCGAGAACTATGGCTACACCTTC.

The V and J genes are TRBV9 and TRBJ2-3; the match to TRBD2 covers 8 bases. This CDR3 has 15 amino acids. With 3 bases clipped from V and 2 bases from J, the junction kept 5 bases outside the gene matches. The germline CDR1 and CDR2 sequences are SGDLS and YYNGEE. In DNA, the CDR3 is TGTGCCAGCAGCGCTCTAGCGGGCAACACAGATACGCAGTATTTT. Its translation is CASSALAGNTDTQYF.

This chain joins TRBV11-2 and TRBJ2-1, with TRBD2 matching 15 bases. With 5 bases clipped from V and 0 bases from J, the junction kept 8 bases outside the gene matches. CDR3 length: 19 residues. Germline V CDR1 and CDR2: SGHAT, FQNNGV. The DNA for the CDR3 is TGTGCCAGCAGCCCGTTGGGGACTAGCGGGGGGACCTCCTACAATGAGCAGTTCTTC. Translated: CASSPLGTSGGTSYNEQFF.

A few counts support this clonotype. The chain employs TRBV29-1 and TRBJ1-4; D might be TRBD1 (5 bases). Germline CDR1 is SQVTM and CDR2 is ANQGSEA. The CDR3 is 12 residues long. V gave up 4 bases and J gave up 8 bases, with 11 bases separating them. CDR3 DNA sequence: TGCAGCGTTGGTGAGGGGCTCGAAAAACTGTTTTTT. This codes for CSVGEGLEKLFF.

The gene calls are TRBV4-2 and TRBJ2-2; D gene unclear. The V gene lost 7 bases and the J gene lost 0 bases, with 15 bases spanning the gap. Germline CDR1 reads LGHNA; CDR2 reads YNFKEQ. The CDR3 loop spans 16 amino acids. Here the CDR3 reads CASKAQAQTNTGELFF. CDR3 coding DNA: TGTGCCAGCAAAGCCCAAGCGCAGACGAACACCGGGGAGCTGTTTTTT.

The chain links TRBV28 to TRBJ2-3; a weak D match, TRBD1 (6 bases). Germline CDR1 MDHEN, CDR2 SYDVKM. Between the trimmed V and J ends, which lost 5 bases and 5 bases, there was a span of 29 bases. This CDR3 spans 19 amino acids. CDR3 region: CASSPRLPPGHLNQDTQYF. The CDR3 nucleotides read TGTGCCAGCAGTCCCAGGCTCCCGCCGGGACACTTAAACCAAGATACGCAGTATTTT.

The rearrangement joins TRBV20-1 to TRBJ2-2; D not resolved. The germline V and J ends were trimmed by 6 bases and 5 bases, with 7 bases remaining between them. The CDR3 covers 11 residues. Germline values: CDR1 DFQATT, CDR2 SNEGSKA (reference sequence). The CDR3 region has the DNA TGCAGTGCCCCGTTAACCGGGGAGCTGTTTTTT. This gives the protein CSAPLTGELFF.

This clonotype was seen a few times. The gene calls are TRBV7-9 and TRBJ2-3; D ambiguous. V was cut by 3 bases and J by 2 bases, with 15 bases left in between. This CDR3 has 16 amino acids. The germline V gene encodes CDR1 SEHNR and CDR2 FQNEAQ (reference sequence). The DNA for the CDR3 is TGTGCCAGCAGCTTCCTCTTTCGGCCCTCCACAGATACGCAGTATTTT. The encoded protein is CASSFLFRPSTDTQYF.

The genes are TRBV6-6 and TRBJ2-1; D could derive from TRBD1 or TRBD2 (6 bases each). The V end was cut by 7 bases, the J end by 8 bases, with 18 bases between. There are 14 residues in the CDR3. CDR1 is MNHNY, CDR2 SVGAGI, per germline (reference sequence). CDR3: CASTNGGLVYEQFF. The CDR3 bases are TGTGCCAGCACCAATGGGGGGCTGGTTTATGAGCAGTTCTTC.

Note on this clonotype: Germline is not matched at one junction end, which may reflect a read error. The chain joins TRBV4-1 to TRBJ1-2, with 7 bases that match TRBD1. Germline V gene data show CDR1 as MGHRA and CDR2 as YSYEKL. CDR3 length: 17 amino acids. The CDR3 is CTSSQSRGGTANYGYTF. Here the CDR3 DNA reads TGCACCAGCAGCCAGTCCCGAGGCGGGACAGCTAACTATGGCTACACCTTC.

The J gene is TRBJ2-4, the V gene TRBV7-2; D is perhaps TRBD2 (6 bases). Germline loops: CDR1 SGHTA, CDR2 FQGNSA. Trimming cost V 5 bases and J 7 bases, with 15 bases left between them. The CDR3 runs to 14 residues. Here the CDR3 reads CASSRDRGTNIQYF. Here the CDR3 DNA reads TGTGCCAGCAGCCGGGACCGTGGGACTAACATTCAGTACTTC.